The 27 T cell receptor beta chains below come from one sample, sequenced in a study of T cells in tumors after PD-1 blockade. Profiling relied on immunoSEQ multiplex PCR, and the TCRdb table lists in-frame clones only, not all of them. The sample contains around 25,000 clones, about 84% of which appear only once. Sample: PBMCs, taken after anti-PD-1 treatment. These receptors came from a human donor with basal cell carcinoma.

The chain is built from TRBV6-4 and TRBJ2-3; TRBD2 agrees at 10 bases. With V trimmed by 3 bases and J by 6 bases, 9 bases remained unmatched. This CDR3 spans 16 amino acids. CDR1 MRHNA and CDR2 SNTAGT come from the germline V gene. The CDR3 nucleotides read TGTGCCAGCAGTGATCGGAGCGGGGGGGCCGGGGATACGCAGTATTTT. It codes for CASSDRSGGAGDTQYF.

V and J are TRBV3-1 (or the pseudogene TRBV3-2) and TRBJ2-2, with D perhaps TRBD2 (5 bases). The CDR3 loop spans 12 amino acids. Germline V gene sequence: CDR1 LGHDT, CDR2 YNNKEL (reference sequence). The ends were cut back, 1 base at V and 9 bases at J, with 6 bases in the middle. CDR3 DNA sequence: TGTGCCAGCAGCCAAGGGAGGCGGGAGCTGTTTTTT. Translated: CASSQGRRELFF.

The V and J genes are TRBV30 and TRBJ1-5, with TRBD1 matching 9 bases. The J segment lost 5 bases and the V segment lost 1 base, leaving 0 bases of the junction unmatched. The germline CDR1 and CDR2 sequences are GTSNPN and SVGIG (reference sequence). The CDR3 loop spans 13 amino acids. Here the CDR3 DNA reads TGTGCCTGGAGTGGGACAGGGGATCAGCCCCAGCATTTT. It codes for CAWSGTGDQPQHF. Combining the CDR3 with reference TRBV30 and TRBJ1-5 gives the whole variable domain SQTIHQWPATLVQPVGSPLSLECTVEGTSNPNLYWYRQAAGRGLQLLFYSVGIGQISSEVPQNLSASRPQDRQFILSSKKLLLSDSGFYLCAWSGTGDQPQHFGDGTRLSIL.

The V and J genes are TRBV6-2 or TRBV6-3 and TRBJ2-7, with D possibly being TRBD1 (6 bases). This CDR3 is built from 15 residues. V was pared by 2 bases and J by 6 bases, with 17 bases between. Per germline, CDR1 MNHEY and CDR2 SVGEGT. CDR3 region: CASSYGGPGFREQYF. DNA for the CDR3: TGTGCCAGCAGTTACGGGGGCCCGGGATTTCGCGAGCAGTACTTC.

The chain links TRBV7-3 to TRBJ2-3; D is possibly TRBD2 (7 bases). Trimming removed 5 bases from V and 6 bases from J, with 15 bases in between. The CDR3 is made up of 14 amino acids. Germline values: CDR1 SGHTA, CDR2 FQGTGA. For the CDR3, the DNA is TGTGCCAGCAGCCCAGTGGGGGGGCCGGATACGCAGTATTTT. Its translation: CASSPVGGPDTQYF.

The chain recombines TRBV2 with TRBJ2-3; D might be TRBD2 (6 bases). The V end was cut by 4 bases, the J end by 3 bases, with 8 bases between. Germline V lookup: CDR1 SNHLY, CDR2 FYNNEI. The CDR3 length is 13 residues. For the CDR3, the DNA is TGTGCCAGCAGTGGCGGACTAACAGATACGCAGTATTTT. This sequence encodes CASSGGLTDTQYF.

The V and J genes are TRBV30 and TRBJ2-1, with 7 bases fitting TRBD1. V lost 3 bases, J lost 8 bases, and 13 bases stayed unmatched. CDR3 length: 15 residues. Germline assignment: CDR1 GTSNPN and CDR2 SVGIG (reference sequence). In DNA form, the CDR3 reads TGTGCCTGGAGAACGTCGGCCAGGGGGTTCGATGAGCAGTTCTTC. Amino acid sequence: CAWRTSARGFDEQFF. The variable domain in full, completed from reference TRBV30 and TRBJ2-1, reads SQTIHQWPATLVQPVGSPLSLECTVEGTSNPNLYWYRQAAGRGLQLLFYSVGIGQISSEVPQNLSASRPQDRQFILSSKKLLLSDSGFYLCAWRTSARGFDEQFFGPGTRLTVL.

The chain is built from TRBV11-1 and TRBJ1-1; D gene unclear. CDR1 is SGHAT and CDR2 is FQDESV in the germline V gene (reference sequence). V was cut by 5 bases and J by 2 bases, with 12 bases left in between. CDR3 size: 14 residues. CDR3 nucleotide sequence: TGTGCCAGCAGCCCCCATTTGGGAAACACTGAAGCTTTCTTT. Translated, it gives CASSPHLGNTEAFF.

The CDR3 region has the DNA TGTGCCAGCAGTGAAATGGCCGGCACCGGGGAGCTGTTTTTT. This translates into CASSEMAGTGELFF. This chain connects TRBV6-4 to TRBJ2-2, with D uncertain. CDR1 and CDR2 (germline): MRHNA, SNTAGT. Trimming removed 3 bases at V and 4 bases at J, with 9 bases between. This CDR3 is 14 amino acids long.

The rearrangement joins TRBV6-5 to TRBJ1-5; D may be TRBD1 (5 bases). This CDR3 has 13 amino acids. Trimming removed 6 bases at V and 5 bases at J, with 11 bases between. Germline V CDR1 and CDR2: MNHEY, SVGAGI. The CDR3 sequence is CASRKGQDQPQHF. The CDR3 nucleotides read TGTGCCAGCAGAAAGGGGCAAGATCAGCCCCAGCATTTT.

V and J are TRBV21-1 and TRBJ1-1; whether TRBD1, the table's D call, matches the DNA was not checked. TRBV21-1 is labeled a pseudogene. The CDR3 length is 18 residues. The CDR3 loop reads CASSTFRQGVIMNTEAFF. In nucleotides, the CDR3 is TGTGCCAGCAGCACTTTCCGCCAGGGGGTTATAATGAACACTGAAGCTTTCTTT.

This clone was counted a few times. The J gene is TRBJ1-6, the V gene TRBV6-5; a weak D match, TRBD1 (6 bases). Per the germline V gene, CDR1 is MNHEY and CDR2 is SVGAGI. The V end lost 6 bases, the J end lost 6 bases, and 15 bases lay between the germline ends. CDR3 length equals 15 residues. The CDR3: CASSRRRGGNSPLHF. In DNA form, the CDR3 reads TGTGCCAGCAGCCGCCGCAGGGGCGGTAATTCACCCCTCCACTTT.

The J gene is TRBJ2-5, the V gene TRBV29-1, with TRBD2 matching 8 bases. Germline loops: CDR1 SQVTM, CDR2 ANQGSEA. The CDR3 covers 15 residues. V lost 4 bases, J lost 4 bases, and 11 bases stayed unmatched. The CDR3 is CSVGRGSGVIETQYF. CDR3 DNA: TGCAGCGTTGGAAGGGGTAGCGGGGTAATAGAGACCCAGTACTTC.

The chain joins TRBV7-6 to TRBJ1-4; possible D gene TRBD1, 6 bases. The CDR3 consists of 15 residues. Germline CDR1 and CDR2: SGHVS and FNYEAQ. Between the trimmed V and J ends, which lost 5 bases and 7 bases, there was a span of 17 bases. The CDR3 sequence: CASSPNRAVGEKLFF. As DNA, the CDR3 is TGTGCCAGCAGCCCGAACAGGGCCGTTGGTGAAAAACTGTTTTTT.

J is TRBJ2-3 and V is TRBV30, with 8 bases fitting TRBD2. Germline CDR1 GTSNPN, CDR2 SVGIG (reference sequence). With V trimmed by 0 bases and J by 14 bases, 10 bases remained unmatched. The CDR3 consists of 13 residues. The CDR3 region has the DNA TGTGCCTGGAGTGTGGGTAACGGGGGGGCATGGTATTTT. Protein: CAWSVGNGGAWYF.

J is TRBJ2-3 and V is TRBV2; TRBD2 agrees at 7 bases. Unmatched junction bases numbered 1, after V lost 4 bases and J lost 0 bases. From germline, CDR1 is SNHLY and CDR2 FYNNEI. This CDR3 has 14 residues. The CDR3: CASSGGGSTDTQYF. For the CDR3, the DNA is TGTGCCAGCAGTGGGGGGGGGAGCACAGATACGCAGTATTTT.

The chain joins TRBV9 to TRBJ1-5; D gene ambiguous. The V gene's germline CDR1 is SGDLS and CDR2 YYNGEE. The ends were cut back, 0 bases at V and 6 bases at J, with 13 bases in the middle. This CDR3 has 15 amino acids. The CDR3: CASSVGGSSGQPQHF. The CDR3 bases are TGTGCCAGCAGCGTAGGTGGTTCGAGTGGTCAGCCCCAGCATTTT.

This clone has only a few counts. This sequence joins TRBV9 and TRBJ2-2; TRBD1 matches 7 bases. The V segment lost 4 bases and the J segment 4 bases; nucleotides outside the gene matches: 13. Germline assignment: CDR1 SGDLS and CDR2 YYNGEE. This CDR3 contains 17 residues. The CDR3 nucleotides are TGTGCCAGCAGCCCCCCCGGAGGACAGGTGGGCACCGGGGAGCTGTTTTTT. Amino acid sequence: CASSPPGGQVGTGELFF.

This clone showed up just a few times. The CDR3 DNA follows: TGTGCCAGCAGCTTGGGGGACAGGGTTCAGAACTATGGCTACACCTTC. Translation gives CASSLGDRVQNYGYTF. V gene TRBV5-5 combines with J gene TRBJ1-2; the match to TRBD1 covers 9 bases. The J segment lost 2 bases and the V segment lost 0 bases, leaving 5 bases of the junction unmatched. Germline loops: CDR1 SGHKS, CDR2 YYEKEE (reference sequence). CDR3 size: 16 residues. Full variable domain (remainder filled in from reference TRBV5-5 and TRBJ1-2): DAGVTQSPTHLIKTRGQQVTLRCSPISGHKSVSWYQQVLGQGPQFIFQYYEKEERGRGNFPDRFSARQFPNYSSELNVNALLLGDSALYLCASSLGDRVQNYGYTFGSGTRLTVV.

This sequence joins TRBV12-3 or TRBV12-4 and TRBJ1-1; the match to TRBD1 covers 7 bases. The CDR3 is 11 amino acids. Trimming at V came to 3 bases and at J to 11 bases, leaving 3 bases not matched to a gene. The CDR3 here is CASSFQGGAFF. The CDR3 bases are TGTGCCAGCAGTTTCCAGGGGGGTGCTTTCTTT.

This clone is a singleton in its sample. The chain links TRBV3-1 (or the pseudogene TRBV3-2) to TRBJ2-5; the D is unclear. The CDR3 extends over 15 amino acids. V lost 0 bases, J lost 1 base, and 9 bases lay in between. The germline gives CDR1 LGHDT, CDR2 YNNKEL (reference sequence). The CDR3 loop is CASSQDPVAQETQYF. The CDR3 DNA follows: TGTGCCAGCAGCCAAGACCCAGTAGCCCAAGAGACCCAGTACTTC.

The rearrangement uses TRBV6-1 and TRBJ2-7, with D tentatively TRBD1 (6 bases). The CDR3 totals 17 residues. V dropped 4 bases and J dropped 0 bases, with 19 bases sitting between them. Germline V gene data show CDR1 as MNHNS and CDR2 as SASEGT. CDR3 amino acids: CASSGGPSRGLSYEQYF. For the CDR3, the DNA is TGTGCCAGCAGTGGTGGCCCCTCCAGGGGCCTCTCCTACGAGCAGTACTTC.

As to this clone: The junction does not match germline at one end; this may be a read error. The genes are TRBV3-1 (or the pseudogene TRBV3-2) and TRBJ2-1; 12 positions agree with TRBD2. This CDR3 contains 13 residues. Germline values: CDR1 LGHDT, CDR2 YNNKEL (reference sequence). For the CDR3, the DNA is TGTGCCAGCAGCCCCCGACTAGCGGGGGACGTGATCTTC. Translating it yields CASSPRLAGDVIF.

This clone was recorded only once. The V call is TRBV5-1, the J call TRBJ2-3, with D possibly TRBD1 on 5 matching bases. Germline lookup yields CDR1 SGHRS and CDR2 YFSETQ. The CDR3 has 15 amino acids. V lost 4 bases to trimming and J lost 2 bases, with 14 bases between them. The CDR3 nucleotides read TGCGCCAGCAGCCGGATTAGGGGATTCACAGATACGCAGTATTTT. Amino acids: CASSRIRGFTDTQYF.

V and J are TRBV3-1 (or the pseudogene TRBV3-2) and TRBJ1-1, with 9 bases that match TRBD1. V lost 5 bases to trimming and J lost 8 bases; unmatched junction nucleotides: 9. Germline lookup yields CDR1 LGHDT and CDR2 YNNKEL (reference sequence). The CDR3 totals 14 residues. CDR3 loop: CASSAGTGFREAFF. DNA of the CDR3: TGTGCCAGCAGCGCCGGGACAGGGTTCCGCGAAGCTTTCTTT.

The chain carries TRBV7-9 and TRBJ2-7; 10 positions agree with TRBD1. Germline assignment: CDR1 SEHNR and CDR2 FQNEAQ (reference sequence). This CDR3 spans 15 amino acids. The ends lost 2 bases at V and 2 bases at J; junction bases unmatched: 3. This chain's CDR3 is CASSLYGQGAYEQYF. The CDR3 bases are TGTGCCAGCAGCTTATACGGACAGGGGGCCTACGAGCAGTACTTC. The whole variable domain, remainder taken from reference TRBV7-9 and TRBJ2-7, is DTGVSQNPRHKITKRGQNVTFRCDPISEHNRLYWYRQTLGQGPEFLTYFQNEAQLEKSRLLSDRFSAERPKGSFSTLEIQRTEQGDSAMYLCASSLYGQGAYEQYFGPGTRLTVT.

The CDR3 sequence: CASSQDPGGAYNEQFF. The CDR3 nucleotides are TGCGCCAGCAGCCAAGATCCCGGGGGGGCCTACAATGAGCAGTTCTTC. The chain employs TRBV4-1 and TRBJ2-1, with TRBD2 matching 8 bases. This CDR3 comprises 16 residues. The J segment lost 2 bases and the V segment lost 0 bases, leaving 3 bases of the junction unmatched. Germline CDR1 reads MGHRA; CDR2 reads YSYEKL.